The T cell receptor beta chain under discussion was sequenced for a study of shared clonotypes between healthy human individuals. Execution of the assay was at deep level. Ten immunoSEQ deep assay plates held the unsorted PBMC DNA. Sequencing used immunoSEQ multiplex PCR; TCRdb keeps in-frame clones, though not all of them. The sample records approximately 500,000 clones, around 79% being singletons. This receptor was taken from a woman aged 40 to 49 in good health. Some clones in this sample may be carry-over from other donors' samples. The sample comprised PBMCs.

The CDR3 nucleotides are TGTGCCAGCTCAAGACAGGGGGCGAACACTGAAGCTTTCTTT. It yields the protein CASSRQGANTEAFF. The chain joins TRBV18 to TRBJ1-1, with 10 bases fitting TRBD1. V trimming: 5 bases; J trimming: 1 base; junction bases outside the gene matches: 1. Per the germline V gene, CDR1 is KGHSH and CDR2 is LQKENI. CDR3 length: 14 residues.